This is a list of T cell receptor beta chains from one sample in a study. Each CDR3 protein gets one entry after TCRdb re-called the multiplex PCR reads with MiXCR. This table holds 800 to 1,000 distinct CDR3 sequences, 2.5% to 3% found once. Sequences were obtained from Tregs sorted from blood. The source of these receptors is a female donor with breast cancer. Both conserved end residues are part of each CDR3. D genes are given only for firm matches. The size field reads how often the clone was seen (once, few, many) or a class if it is expanded.

TRBV12-3/TRBV12-4	TRBJ1-2	.	medium-sized	CASSLGRDGVGYTF	TGTGCCAGCAGTTTGGGCAGGGACGGTGTAGGCTACACCTTC
TRBV12-3/TRBV12-4	TRBJ1-2	TRBD1	medium-sized	CASSWDRAPNYGYTF	TGTGCCAGCAGTTGGGACAGGGCCCCTAACTATGGCTACACCTTC
TRBV12-3/TRBV12-4	TRBJ1-2	TRBD1	medium-sized	CASSPGDRFYGYTF	TGTGCCAGCAGCCCCGGGGACAGATTCTATGGCTACACCTTC
TRBV12-3/TRBV12-4	TRBJ1-2	.	medium-sized	CASSSGGQTYGYTF	TGTGCCAGCAGCTCGGGCGGACAGACCTATGGCTACACCTTC
TRBV12-3/TRBV12-4	TRBJ1-2	.	medium-sized	CASSLGSSYGYTF	TGTGCCAGCAGTTTGGGCAGCTCCTATGGCTACACCTTC
TRBV12-3/TRBV12-4	TRBJ1-2	.	large	CASSPGHSNYGYTF	TGTGCCAGCAGTCCGGGACACTCTAACTATGGCTACACCTTC
TRBV12-3/TRBV12-4	TRBJ1-2	TRBD1	large	CASSPWDSNYGYTF	TGTGCCAGCAGTCCATGGGACAGTAACTATGGCTACACCTTC
TRBV12-3/TRBV12-4	TRBJ1-2	.	medium-sized	CASSRIRDGYTF	TGTGCCAGCAGTCGGATCAGGGATGGCTACACCTTC
TRBV12-3/TRBV12-4	TRBJ1-2	.	large	CASSLSAGYTF	TGTGCCAGCAGTTTGAGTGCGGGCTACACCTTC
TRBV12-3/TRBV12-4	TRBJ1-2	TRBD1	medium-sized	CASSSPGTGTLSYTF	TGTGCCAGCAGTTCCCCGGGGACAGGGACCCTAAGCTACACCTTC
TRBV12-3/TRBV12-4	TRBJ1-2	TRBD1	large	CASRLPGQGRGYTF	TGTGCCAGCAGGCTTCCGGGACAGGGGAGAGGCTACACCTTC